This is a list of T cell receptor beta chains from one sample in a study of blood T cells in healthy people across ages. TCRdb re-analysed the 5' RACE reads in MiXCR, keeping a single row per CDR3 protein. This table holds around 1,000,000 distinct CDR3 sequences, less than 45% found once. The material sequenced was blood. Source of these receptors: a man aged 18 to 29 in good health. Both conserved end residues are trimmed from each CDR3. A D gene is named only where the DNA matches it firmly.

d_gene,v_gene,j_gene,CDR3aa
NA,TRBV6-2/TRBV6-3,TRBJ1-2,ASSYSTDKLYGYT
NA,TRBV3-1,TRBJ2-7,ASSHRDGSSYEQY
NA,TRBV12-3/TRBV12-4,TRBJ1-2,ASSVHSWDYGYT
NA,TRBV4-1,TRBJ2-3,ASSSGVQGHVDTQY
NA,TRBV29-1,TRBJ2-7,SALTEEQY
TRBD1,TRBV7-9,TRBJ1-1,ASANRGGNTEAF
NA,TRBV28,TRBJ2-1,ASSFPPGAHRSTYNEQF
NA,TRBV6-5,TRBJ2-7,ASSYKGPRTLYEQY
NA,TRBV20-1,TRBJ1-4,SASPEGLYNEKLF
NA,TRBV9,TRBJ1-6,ASSGAGTKNSPLH
NA,TRBV24-1,TRBJ2-1,ATSDSNRAGYNEQF
NA,TRBV9,TRBJ2-2,ASSDGTGASNTGELF
NA,TRBV5-1,TRBJ1-1,ASSFYQVEEAF
TRBD1,TRBV4-2,TRBJ1-2,ASSQDPPTWTGGYGYT
NA,TRBV12-3/TRBV12-4,NA,ASAAGSYEQY
NA,TRBV12-3/TRBV12-4,TRBJ1-2,ASSLGGGGGYT
NA,TRBV20-1,TRBJ1-4,SASGPLGEKLF
TRBD1,TRBV12-3/TRBV12-4,TRBJ1-4,ASRTQGGEKLF
NA,TRBV7-9,TRBJ1-2,ASSLDPHGYT
NA,TRBV29-1,TRBJ2-5,SVLDRHQETQY